Sequencing of this TCR beta chain was carried out in a study of post-analysis software for immune sequencing data. Overall study context: Included among the disease courses, which were recorded for the cohort, were relapsing-remitting, secondary progressive and progressive-relapsing multiple sclerosis. Study outcomes and limitations: F-measure co-clustering was strong for batch-matched samples. Versus controls, multiple sclerosis patients showed significantly lower diversity (normalized Chao1).

Incorporated into the TCR beta cDNA libraries were unique molecular identifiers, which served to reduce PCR and sequencing biases. Each sample of about 0.9 to 11 million input T cells yielded 500,000 or so cDNA molecules, so each molecule approximated one T cell. Each CDR3 protein gets one entry after TCRdb re-called the PCR reads with MiXCR. Of hundreds of thousands of distinct CDR3 sequences in the sample, 30% are singletons; the top ten hold 0.5% to 0.6%. About this clonotype itself: What it binds is not known.

The source material was blood. The TCR sequence derives from a girl between 10 and 17 years old with multiple sclerosis.

The CDR3: CSASQGTGYTF. The CDR3 DNA sequence: TGCAGTGCTAGCCAGGGTACGGGCTACACCTTC. V and J are TRBV20-1 and TRBJ1-2, with D tentatively TRBD1 (5 bases). This CDR3 has 11 residues. The ends were cut back, 3 bases at V and 8 bases at J, with 10 bases in the middle. From germline, CDR1 is DFQATT and CDR2 SNEGSKA (reference sequence).